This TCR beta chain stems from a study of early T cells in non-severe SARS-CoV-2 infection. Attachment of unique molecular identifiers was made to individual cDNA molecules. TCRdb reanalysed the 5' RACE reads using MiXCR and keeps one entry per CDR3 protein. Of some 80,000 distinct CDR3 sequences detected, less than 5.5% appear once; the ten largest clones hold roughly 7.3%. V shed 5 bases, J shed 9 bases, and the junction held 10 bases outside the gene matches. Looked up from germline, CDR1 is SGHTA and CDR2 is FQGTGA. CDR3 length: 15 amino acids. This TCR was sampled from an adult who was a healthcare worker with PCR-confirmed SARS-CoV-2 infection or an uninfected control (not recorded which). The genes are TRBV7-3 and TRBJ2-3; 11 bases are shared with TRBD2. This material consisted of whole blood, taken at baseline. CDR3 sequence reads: CASSIAGGPVSTQYF. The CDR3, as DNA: TGTGCCAGCAGCATAGCGGGAGGGCCGGTCTCGACGCAGTATTTT.